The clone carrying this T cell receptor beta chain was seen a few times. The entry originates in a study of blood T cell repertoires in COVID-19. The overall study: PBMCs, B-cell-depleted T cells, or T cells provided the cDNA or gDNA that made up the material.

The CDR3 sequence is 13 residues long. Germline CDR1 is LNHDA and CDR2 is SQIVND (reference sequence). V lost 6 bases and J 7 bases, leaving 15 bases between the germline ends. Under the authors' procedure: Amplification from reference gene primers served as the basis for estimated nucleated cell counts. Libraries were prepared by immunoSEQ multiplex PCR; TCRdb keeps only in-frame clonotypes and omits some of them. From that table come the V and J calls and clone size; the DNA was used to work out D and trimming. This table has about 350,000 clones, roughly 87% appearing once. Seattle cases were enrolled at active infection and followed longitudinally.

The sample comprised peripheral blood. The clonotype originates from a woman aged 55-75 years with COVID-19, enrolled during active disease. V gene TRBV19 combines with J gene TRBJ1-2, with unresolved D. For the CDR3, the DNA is TGTGCCAGTAGCCCCTCGGGGATGGGTGGCTACACCTTC. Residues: CASSPSGMGGYTF.